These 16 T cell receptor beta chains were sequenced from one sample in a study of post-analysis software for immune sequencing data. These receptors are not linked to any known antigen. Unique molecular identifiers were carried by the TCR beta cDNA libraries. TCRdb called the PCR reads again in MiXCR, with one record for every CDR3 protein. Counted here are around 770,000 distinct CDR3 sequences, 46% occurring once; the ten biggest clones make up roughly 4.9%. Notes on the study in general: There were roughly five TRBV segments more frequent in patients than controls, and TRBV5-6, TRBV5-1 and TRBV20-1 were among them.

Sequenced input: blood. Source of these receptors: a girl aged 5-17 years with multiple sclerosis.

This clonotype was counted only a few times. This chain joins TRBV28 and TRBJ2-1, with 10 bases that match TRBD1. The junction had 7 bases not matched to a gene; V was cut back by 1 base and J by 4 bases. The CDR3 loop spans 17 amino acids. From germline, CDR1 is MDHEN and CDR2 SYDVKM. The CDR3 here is CASSLFEMGQGYNEQFF. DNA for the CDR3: TGTGCCAGCAGTTTATTCGAGATGGGACAGGGGTACAATGAGCAGTTCTTC.

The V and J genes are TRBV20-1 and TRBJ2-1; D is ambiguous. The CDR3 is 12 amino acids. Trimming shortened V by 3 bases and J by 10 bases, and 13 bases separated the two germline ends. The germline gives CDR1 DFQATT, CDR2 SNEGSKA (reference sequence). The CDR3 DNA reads TGCAGTGCTAGGCTCCTCATGCGGGAGCAGTTCTTC. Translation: CSARLLMREQFF.

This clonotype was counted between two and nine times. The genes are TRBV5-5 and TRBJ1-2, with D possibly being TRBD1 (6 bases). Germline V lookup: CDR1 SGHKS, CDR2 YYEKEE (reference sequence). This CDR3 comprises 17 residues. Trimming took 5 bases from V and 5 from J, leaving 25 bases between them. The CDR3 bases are TGTGCCAGCAGTCCCAGCGTGTCAGGGGCGGACTCGTATGGCTACACCTTC. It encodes CASSPSVSGADSYGYTF. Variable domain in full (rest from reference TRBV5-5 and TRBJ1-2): DAGVTQSPTHLIKTRGQQVTLRCSPISGHKSVSWYQQVLGQGPQFIFQYYEKEERGRGNFPDRFSARQFPNYSSELNVNALLLGDSALYLCASSPSVSGADSYGYTFGSGTRLTVV.

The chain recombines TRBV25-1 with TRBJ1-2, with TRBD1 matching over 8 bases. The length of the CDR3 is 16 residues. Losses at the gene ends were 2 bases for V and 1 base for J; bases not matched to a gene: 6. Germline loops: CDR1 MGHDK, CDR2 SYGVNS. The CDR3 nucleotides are TGTGCCAGCAGTGAAAGAGGGACAGGCCTTAACTATGGCTACACCTTC. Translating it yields CASSERGTGLNYGYTF.

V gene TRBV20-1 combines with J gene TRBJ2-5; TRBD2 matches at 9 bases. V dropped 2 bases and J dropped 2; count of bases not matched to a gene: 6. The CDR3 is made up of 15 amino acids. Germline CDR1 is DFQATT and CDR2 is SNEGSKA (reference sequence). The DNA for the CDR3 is TGCAGTGCTAGATCCGGACTAGCGTGGCAAGAGACCCAGTACTTC. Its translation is CSARSGLAWQETQYF.

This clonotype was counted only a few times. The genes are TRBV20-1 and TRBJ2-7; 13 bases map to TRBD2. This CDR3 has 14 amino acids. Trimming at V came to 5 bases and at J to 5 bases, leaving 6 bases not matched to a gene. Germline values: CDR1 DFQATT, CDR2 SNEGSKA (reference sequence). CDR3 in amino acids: CSASAGTSGNEQYF. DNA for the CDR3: TGCAGTGCTTCAGCCGGGACTAGCGGGAACGAGCAGTACTTC.

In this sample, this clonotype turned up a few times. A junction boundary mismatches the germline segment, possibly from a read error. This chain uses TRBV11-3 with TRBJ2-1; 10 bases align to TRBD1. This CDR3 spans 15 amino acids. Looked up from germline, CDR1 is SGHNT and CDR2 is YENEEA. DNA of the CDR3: TGTGCCAGCAGCCCGGACAGGGGGGGGTACAATGAGCGGTTCTTC. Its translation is CASSPDRGGYNERFF.

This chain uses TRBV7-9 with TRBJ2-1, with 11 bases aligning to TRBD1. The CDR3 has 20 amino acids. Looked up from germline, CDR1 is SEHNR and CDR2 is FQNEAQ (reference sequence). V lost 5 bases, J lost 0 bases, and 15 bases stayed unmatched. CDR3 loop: CASSQRDRGASGTSYNEQFF. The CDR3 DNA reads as TGTGCCAGCAGCCAACGGGACAGGGGGGCTAGCGGGACCTCCTACAATGAGCAGTTCTTC.

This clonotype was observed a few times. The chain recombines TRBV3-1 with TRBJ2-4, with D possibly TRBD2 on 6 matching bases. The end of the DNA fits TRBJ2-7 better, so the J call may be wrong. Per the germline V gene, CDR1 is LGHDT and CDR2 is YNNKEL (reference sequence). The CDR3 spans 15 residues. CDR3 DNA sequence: TGTGCCAGCAGCGATCGAGGGACTCCGAATTACGAGCAGTACTTC. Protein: CASSDRGTPNYEQYF.

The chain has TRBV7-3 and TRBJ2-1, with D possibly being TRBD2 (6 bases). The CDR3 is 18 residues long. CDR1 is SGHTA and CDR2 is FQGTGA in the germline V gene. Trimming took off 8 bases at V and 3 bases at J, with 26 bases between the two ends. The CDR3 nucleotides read TGTGCCAGCCCAATCGGGGAAACACGGGGACTTCGCTACAATGAGCAGTTCTTC. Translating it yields CASPIGETRGLRYNEQFF.

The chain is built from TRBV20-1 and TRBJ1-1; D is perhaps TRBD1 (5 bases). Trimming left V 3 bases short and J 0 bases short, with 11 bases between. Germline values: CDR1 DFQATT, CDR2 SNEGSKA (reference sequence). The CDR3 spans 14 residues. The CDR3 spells CSASGGNMNTEAFF. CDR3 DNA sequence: TGCAGTGCTAGTGGGGGGAACATGAACACTGAAGCTTTCTTT.

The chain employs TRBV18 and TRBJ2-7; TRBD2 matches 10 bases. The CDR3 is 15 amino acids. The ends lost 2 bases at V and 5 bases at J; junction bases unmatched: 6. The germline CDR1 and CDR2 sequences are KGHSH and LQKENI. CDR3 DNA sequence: TGTGCCAGCTCACCAAAACTAGCGGGACCGAACGAGCAGTACTTC. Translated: CASSPKLAGPNEQYF.

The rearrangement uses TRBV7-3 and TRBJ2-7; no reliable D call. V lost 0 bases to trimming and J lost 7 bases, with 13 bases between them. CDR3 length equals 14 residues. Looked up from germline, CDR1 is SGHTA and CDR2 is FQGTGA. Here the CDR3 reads CASSLTGGSREQYF. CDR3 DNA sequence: TGTGCCAGCAGCTTAACGGGTGGGTCGAGGGAGCAGTACTTC. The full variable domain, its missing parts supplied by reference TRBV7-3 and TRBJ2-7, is GAGVSQTPSNKVTEKGKYVELRCDPISGHTALYWYRQSLGQGPEFLIYFQGTGAADDSGLPNDRFFAVRPEGSVSTLKIQRTERGDSAVYLCASSLTGGSREQYFGPGTRLTVT.

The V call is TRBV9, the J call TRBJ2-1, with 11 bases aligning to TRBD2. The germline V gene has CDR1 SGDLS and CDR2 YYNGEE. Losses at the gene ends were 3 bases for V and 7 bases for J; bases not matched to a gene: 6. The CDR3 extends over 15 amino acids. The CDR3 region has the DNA TGTGCCAGCAGCGATAGCGGGAGGGGGGAGAATGAGCAGTTCTTC. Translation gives CASSDSGRGENEQFF.

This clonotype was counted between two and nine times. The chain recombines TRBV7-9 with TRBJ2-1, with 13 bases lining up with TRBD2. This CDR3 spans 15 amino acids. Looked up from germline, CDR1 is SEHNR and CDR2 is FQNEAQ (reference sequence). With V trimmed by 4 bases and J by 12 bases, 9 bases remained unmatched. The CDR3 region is CASSSTGLAGVGQFF. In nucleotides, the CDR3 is TGTGCCAGCAGCTCGACAGGACTAGCGGGAGTCGGGCAGTTCTTC.

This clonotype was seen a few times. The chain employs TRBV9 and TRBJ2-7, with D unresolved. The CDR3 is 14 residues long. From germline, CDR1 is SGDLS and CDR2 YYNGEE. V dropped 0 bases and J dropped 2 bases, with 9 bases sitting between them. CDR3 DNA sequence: TGTGCCAGCAGCGTAGCTGGGGAAGCCTACGAGCAGTACTTC. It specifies CASSVAGEAYEQYF.